The 27 T cell receptor beta chains in this list originate from one sample, sequenced in a study of T-cell reconstitution after alpha-beta-depleted transplantation in children. Unique molecular identifiers were incorporated into the prepared TCRbeta library. TCRdb ran MiXCR on the PCR reads and lists one entry per CDR3 protein. Among 260,000 or so distinct CDR3 sequences listed, 12% were seen once. The sample in question was PBMCs from the stem cell graft donor, obtained from the stem cell graft. The receptor source for this set is a human donor who donated a stem cell graft to a child with acute lymphoblastic leukemia.

This clonotype came up many times. The chain joins TRBV28 to TRBJ1-1; D gene unclear. This CDR3 is built from 13 residues. With 10 bases removed from V and 4 bases from J, the gap between germline ends came to 16 bases. From germline, CDR1 is MDHEN and CDR2 SYDVKM. CDR3 nucleotide sequence: TGTGCCACCACGAGGGTGGTGGGCACTGAAGCTTTCTTT. It translates to CATTRVVGTEAFF. The whole variable domain, filled in from reference TRBV28 and TRBJ1-1, reads DVKVTQSSRYLVKRTGEKVFLECVQDMDHENMFWYRQDPGLGLRLIYFSYDVKMKEKGDIPEGYSVSREKKERFSLILESASTNQTSMYLCATTRVVGTEAFFGQGTRLTVV.

This clonotype was seen many times. This chain links TRBV5-1 with TRBJ1-2, with D unresolved. Germline-derived CDR1 and CDR2 are SGHRS and YFSETQ. This CDR3 has 15 residues. V shed 1 base and J shed 5 bases, with 15 bases lying between them. The CDR3 sequence is CASSLTGPKTYGYTF. The CDR3 nucleotides read TGCGCCAGCAGCTTGACTGGACCGAAAACTTATGGCTACACCTTC. The whole variable domain, remainder taken from reference TRBV5-1 and TRBJ1-2, is KAGVTQTPRYLIKTRGQQVTLSCSPISGHRSVSWYQQTPGQGLQFLFEYFSETQRNKGNFPGRFSGRQFSNSRSEMNVSTLELGDSALYLCASSLTGPKTYGYTFGSGTRLTVV.

This clonotype has ten or more counts. The chain joins TRBV6-5 to TRBJ2-2; 8 bases are a match to TRBD1. The germline V gene has CDR1 MNHEY and CDR2 SVGAGI. The CDR3 covers 15 residues. Unmatched junction bases numbered 1, after V lost 3 bases and J lost 1 base. The CDR3 reads CASSYTGGNTGELFF. The CDR3 DNA sequence: TGTGCCAGCAGTTATACAGGGGGGAACACCGGGGAGCTGTTTTTT.

This clonotype was recorded many times. The chain has TRBV7-9 and TRBJ1-2; a possible D gene is TRBD1 (5 bases). V was pared by 3 bases and J by 5 bases, with 7 bases between. Germline lookup yields CDR1 SEHNR and CDR2 FQNEAQ (reference sequence). This CDR3 is 12 amino acids long. CDR3 loop: CASSLGEYGYTF. CDR3 coding DNA: TGTGCCAGCAGCTTGGGGGAATATGGCTACACCTTC. Supplemented by reference TRBV7-9 and TRBJ1-2, the full variable domain reads DTGVSQNPRHKITKRGQNVTFRCDPISEHNRLYWYRQTLGQGPEFLTYFQNEAQLEKSRLLSDRFSAERPKGSFSTLEIQRTEQGDSAMYLCASSLGEYGYTFGSGTRLTVV.

This clonotype was recorded at least ten times. V gene TRBV3-1 combines with J gene TRBJ2-2; TRBD2 is a possible D gene (5 bases). Trimming left V 3 bases short and J 4 bases short, with 15 bases between. The CDR3 is made up of 16 amino acids. CDR1 is LGHDT and CDR2 is YNNKEL in the germline V gene (reference sequence). The CDR3 DNA reads TGTGCCAGCAGCCACCTTCGGGATTGGGGCACCGGGGAGCTGTTTTTT. It specifies CASSHLRDWGTGELFF. Filled out from reference TRBV3-1 and TRBJ2-2, the complete variable domain reads DTAVSQTPKYLVTQMGNDKSIKCEQNLGHDTMYWYKQDSKKFLKIMFSYNNKELIINETVPNRFSPKSPDKAHLNLHINSLELGDSAVYFCASSHLRDWGTGELFFGEGSRLTVL.

In its sample, this clonotype was seen many times. The chain recombines TRBV4-3 with TRBJ1-2; 11 bases match TRBD1. Germline loops: CDR1 LGHNA, CDR2 YSLEER. CDR3 length equals 18 residues. The J segment lost 4 bases and the V segment lost 0 bases, leaving 10 bases of the junction unmatched. The CDR3 DNA reads TGCGCCAGCAGCCAAGAGGGAACCCGGACAGGGGGCACCTATGGCTACACCTTC. Translation gives CASSQEGTRTGGTYGYTF.

Many counts were recorded for this clonotype. In DNA form, the CDR3 reads TGTGCCATCAGTGAGTCGGGACAGGGGACTGAAGCTTTCTTT. Its protein is CAISESGQGTEAFF. The chain recombines TRBV10-3 with TRBJ1-1, with 10 nucleotides matching TRBD1. There are 14 residues in the CDR3. Trimming removed 0 bases from V and 5 bases from J; junction bases left unmatched: 0. The germline gives CDR1 ENHRY, CDR2 SYGVKD.

This clonotype was detected many times. The chain is built from TRBV21-1 and TRBJ2-1. TRBV21-1 constitutes a pseudogene. The CDR3 has 16 amino acids. The CDR3 region is CASETITVCSDNEQFF. The CDR3, as DNA: TGTGCCAGCGAGACCATAACGGTCTGTTCGGACAATGAGCAGTTCTTC.

This clonotype has a count of ten or more. This rearrangement joins TRBV7-2 to TRBJ2-2, with D unresolved. Trimming took off 9 bases at V and 0 bases at J, with 5 bases between the two ends. CDR1 and CDR2 from the germline V gene are SGHTA and FQGNSA. The CDR3 contains 12 residues. In DNA, the CDR3 is TGTGCCAGTGGGGCGAACACCGGGGAGCTGTTTTTT. This sequence encodes CASGANTGELFF.

This clonotype was detected ten times or more. The chain links TRBV6-2 or TRBV6-3 to TRBJ2-2; D remains unclear. V dropped 7 bases and J dropped 8 bases, with 8 bases sitting between them. The CDR3 sequence is 11 residues long. Germline values: CDR1 MNHEY, CDR2 SVGEGT. The DNA of the CDR3 is TGTGCCAGCACCCCCAGGGGGGAGCTGTTTTTT. Protein product: CASTPRGELFF.

This clonotype came up many times. This sequence joins TRBV24-1 and TRBJ2-5; tentatively, D is TRBD1 or TRBD2 (5 bases each). Germline loops: CDR1 KGHDR, CDR2 SFDVKD. This CDR3 has 16 amino acids. Trimming removed 3 bases from V and 0 bases from J, with 13 bases in between. CDR3 sequence: CATSDPLGANQETQYF. CDR3 DNA: TGTGCCACCAGTGATCCACTAGGGGCCAACCAAGAGACCCAGTACTTC.

In this sample, this clonotype turned up a few times. This chain links TRBV11-2 with TRBJ2-3, with a tentative D call TRBD1 (6 bases). Deletions cut 5 bases from V and 0 bases from J, with 15 bases between. The germline V gene has CDR1 SGHAT and CDR2 FQNNGV. The CDR3 is 16 amino acids. The CDR3 sequence is CASSTGSLTSTDTQYF. The CDR3 nucleotides are TGTGCCAGCAGCACAGGGTCCCTCACTAGCACAGATACGCAGTATTTT.

The chain recombines TRBV6-5 with TRBJ1-1, with D possibly TRBD1 on 6 matching bases. This CDR3 is 14 amino acids long. Looked up from germline, CDR1 is MNHEY and CDR2 is SVGAGI. V lost 4 bases, J lost 4 bases, and 13 bases lay in between. The CDR3 reads CASSSGGGATEAFF. The CDR3 region has the DNA TGTGCCAGCAGTTCCGGAGGGGGGGCCACTGAAGCTTTCTTT.

This clonotype has ten or more counts. J is TRBJ2-7 and V is TRBV9; tentative D call: TRBD2 (6 bases). CDR3 size: 12 residues. V shed 4 bases and J shed 6 bases, with 11 bases lying between them. Looked up from germline, CDR1 is SGDLS and CDR2 is YYNGEE. The CDR3 bases are TGTGCCAGCAGCCCTCCGGGGGTCGAGCAGTACTTC. Amino acids: CASSPPGVEQYF.

This clonotype was picked up many times. J is TRBJ2-4 and V is TRBV20-1; TRBD1 agrees at 7 bases. The ends lost 0 bases at V and 7 bases at J; junction bases unmatched: 12. Germline-derived CDR1 and CDR2 are DFQATT and SNEGSKA (reference sequence). The CDR3 is 16 residues long. The chain's CDR3 is CSARDSNRGFPNIQYF. DNA of the CDR3: TGCAGTGCTAGAGATTCTAACAGGGGTTTTCCGAACATTCAGTACTTC.

This clonotype was observed a few times. The V gene is TRBV29-1, the J gene TRBJ1-4; D might be TRBD1 (5 bases). CDR1 and CDR2 (germline): SQVTM, ANQGSEA. Trimming took off 7 bases at V and 7 bases at J, with 16 bases between the two ends. This CDR3 is built from 13 residues. The CDR3 region is CSASGSEIEKLFF. Written as DNA, the CDR3 is TGCAGCGCCTCAGGGAGTGAAATTGAAAAACTGTTTTTT.

V usage is TRBV11-2 and J usage is TRBJ1-6; weak D call: TRBD1 (6 bases). Germline CDR1 reads SGHAT; CDR2 reads FQNNGV. Trimming left V 4 bases short and J 8 bases short, with 12 bases between. CDR3 size: 14 residues. In DNA, the CDR3 is TGTGCCAGCAGCTACGACAGGCCTTATTCACCCCTCCACTTT. As protein: CASSYDRPYSPLHF.

This clonotype occurred many times. The chain is built from TRBV20-1 and TRBJ1-6, with D maybe TRBD1 (5 bases). Germline-derived CDR1 and CDR2 are DFQATT and SNEGSKA (reference sequence). This CDR3 has 13 residues. CDR3 protein: CSAVTRTNSPLHF. CDR3 DNA sequence: TGCAGCGCCGTAACTAGGACAAATTCACCCCTCCACTTT.

This clonotype was counted ten times or more. This sequence joins TRBV7-2 and TRBJ2-1; D unclear. The CDR3 has 14 residues. V shed 5 bases and J shed 5 bases, with 13 bases lying between them. Germline V gene sequence: CDR1 SGHTA, CDR2 FQGNSA. The DNA of the CDR3 is TGTGCCAGCAGCCCACGGCCAACCAACAATGAGCAGTTCTTC. Translation gives CASSPRPTNNEQFF.

At least ten counts were recorded for this clonotype. The rearrangement links TRBV20-1 to TRBJ1-4; TRBD1 matches 7 bases. CDR3 length equals 15 residues. V was pared by 4 bases and J by 0 bases, with 5 bases of the junction left unmatched. Germline CDR1 and CDR2: DFQATT and SNEGSKA (reference sequence). CDR3 in amino acids: CSAKGQGATNEKLFF. CDR3 sequence (DNA): TGCAGTGCTAAAGGCCAGGGGGCAACTAATGAAAAACTGTTTTTT.

Many counts were recorded for this clonotype. The rearrangement links TRBV13 to TRBJ1-1; D is uncertain. V was cut by 3 bases and J by 9 bases, with 11 bases left in between. The germline V gene has CDR1 PRHDT and CDR2 FYEKMQ (reference sequence). The CDR3 spans 12 residues. The CDR3 spells CASSFPRSQAFF. The CDR3 DNA sequence: TGTGCCAGCAGCTTTCCCCGCAGCCAAGCTTTCTTT.

This clonotype was detected many times. This sequence joins TRBV20-1 and TRBJ2-1; the match to TRBD2 covers 7 bases. The trim removed 8 bases at V and 8 bases at J, leaving 12 bases unmatched. The CDR3 sequence is 13 residues long. Looked up from germline, CDR1 is DFQATT and CDR2 is SNEGSKA (reference sequence). Written as DNA, the CDR3 is TGCAGTTTTACGACTAGCAGTGGTGATGAGCAGTTCTTC. It encodes CSFTTSSGDEQFF.

This clonotype was observed many times. The rearrangement links TRBV20-1 to TRBJ2-7; 11 nucleotides line up with TRBD1. CDR1 and CDR2 from the germline V gene are DFQATT and SNEGSKA (reference sequence). The junction had 8 bases not matched to a gene; V was cut back by 6 bases and J by 1 base. This CDR3 region has 15 residues. The CDR3, as DNA: TGCAGTGCCAGTCCGGGACAGGGGGTTTCCTACGAGCAGTACTTC. It yields the protein CSASPGQGVSYEQYF.

The chain links TRBV30 to TRBJ1-6; D not certain. V was clipped by 3 bases and J by 11 bases, with 14 bases between them. The CDR3 length is 13 residues. Germline CDR1 is GTSNPN and CDR2 is SVGIG (reference sequence). The CDR3 protein is CAWRNSMGTPLHF. CDR3 nucleotides: TGTGCCTGGAGGAACAGCATGGGAACACCCCTCCACTTT.

This clonotype was picked up many times. The chain carries TRBV6-1 and TRBJ2-2, with 10 bases that match TRBD2. This CDR3 is 14 amino acids long. The J segment lost 3 bases and the V segment lost 6 bases, leaving 1 base of the junction unmatched. Germline lookup yields CDR1 MNHNS and CDR2 SASEGT. The CDR3 is CASSGLADTGELFF. CDR3 coding DNA: TGTGCCAGCAGCGGACTAGCGGACACCGGGGAGCTGTTTTTT.

Remarks on this clonotype: This may stem from a read error, because a much larger clone lies one nucleotide away. The chain uses TRBV10-3 and TRBJ2-2; tentative D call: TRBD1 (5 bases). Between the trimmed V and J ends, which lost 6 bases and 6 bases, there was a span of 14 bases. In germline, CDR1 is ENHRY, CDR2 SYGVKD. This CDR3 region has 14 residues. The CDR3 spells CAIRGDSYAGELFF. CDR3 in DNA: TGTGCCATCAGAGGAGACAGTTACGCCGGGGAGCTGTTTTTT.

The table lists this clonotype with many counts. The chain links TRBV7-9 to TRBJ2-1; weak D call: TRBD1 (6 bases). V lost 6 bases, J lost 7 bases, and 16 bases lay in between. Germline V gene lookup returns CDR1 SEHNR and CDR2 FQNEAQ (reference sequence). The CDR3 length is 14 residues. The CDR3 region has the DNA TGTGCCAGCAGTTCCCCGGGACAAGAGAATGAGCAGTTCTTC. This encodes CASSSPGQENEQFF.